What follows are 26 T cell receptor beta chains derived from one specimen sequenced in a study of cytomegalovirus exposure and HLA in healthy donors. The PCR used 60 Vbeta and 13 Jbeta primers. This table comes from immunoSEQ multiplex PCR, and its TCRdb copy is limited to in-frame clones, with some not included. This table holds around 91,000 clones, around 78% found once. Sequencing used PBMCs. All receptors come from a male donor in good health and CMV-seropositive.

This clone was observed a handful of times. This chain uses TRBV19 with TRBJ2-5, with 7 nucleotides matching TRBD2. Germline trimming cut 6 bases from V and 4 bases from J; bases unmatched to any gene: 8. The V gene's germline CDR1 is LNHDA and CDR2 SQIVND (reference sequence). CDR3 length equals 14 residues. CDR3 in DNA: TGTGCCAGTAGGGGGACCGGGACTACAGAGACCCAGTACTTC. Its protein product is CASRGTGTTETQYF.

The gene calls are TRBV28 and TRBJ2-2; 10 nucleotides line up with TRBD2. The CDR3 extends over 17 amino acids. CDR1 MDHEN and CDR2 SYDVKM come from the germline V gene. Trimming removed 6 bases from V and 3 bases from J; junction bases left unmatched: 10. Here the CDR3 DNA reads TGTGCCAGCAGCTTCGGGCTAGCGGGGGTCCACACCGGGGAGCTGTTTTTT. Protein product: CASSFGLAGVHTGELFF.

The chain joins TRBV18 to TRBJ2-1, with TRBD2 as a possible D gene (5 bases). This CDR3 has 17 amino acids. CDR1 is KGHSH, CDR2 LQKENI, per germline. V was trimmed by 1 base and J by 0 bases, leaving 13 bases between them. The CDR3 DNA is TGTGCCAGCTCACCACTGGGTCTAGCCTCCTCCTACAATGAGCAGTTCTTC. Its translation: CASSPLGLASSYNEQFF.

This clone came up once. The rearrangement joins TRBV28 to TRBJ2-7; 7 bases are shared with TRBD1. This CDR3 has 14 residues. In germline, CDR1 is MDHEN, CDR2 SYDVKM. V lost 5 bases to trimming and J lost 6 bases; unmatched junction nucleotides: 10. The DNA of the CDR3 is TGTGCCAGCAGTCCGGGACAGCCCCAAACCGAGCAGTACTTC. This sequence encodes CASSPGQPQTEQYF. The full variable domain, rest sourced from reference TRBV28 and TRBJ2-7, is DVKVTQSSRYLVKRTGEKVFLECVQDMDHENMFWYRQDPGLGLRLIYFSYDVKMKEKGDIPEGYSVSREKKERFSLILESASTNQTSMYLCASSPGQPQTEQYFGPGTRLTVT.

This chain connects TRBV5-5 to TRBJ2-7; D gene uncertain. The CDR3 runs 11 residues. Trimming pared 6 bases from V and 6 bases from J, leaving 10 bases between. The germline CDR1 and CDR2 sequences are SGHKS and YYEKEE (reference sequence). The CDR3 DNA is TGTGCCAGCACCTTCCAGTCCGAGCAGTACTTC. As protein: CASTFQSEQYF.

V is TRBV9 and J is TRBJ2-2, with D possibly being TRBD1 (6 bases). The CDR3 totals 17 residues. Germline CDR1 and CDR2: SGDLS and YYNGEE. The V gene lost 1 base and the J gene lost 4 bases, with 17 bases spanning the gap. The CDR3 bases are TGTGCCAGCAGCGTACCCTTGGAAGGGGGTTCCACCGGGGAGCTGTTTTTT. Encoded protein: CASSVPLEGGSTGELFF.

This clone turned up a few times. In DNA, the CDR3 is TGTGCCAGCAGTCCTAACGCGGCCCCTGAAGCTTTCTTT. Its protein product is CASSPNAAPEAFF. This chain links TRBV5-4 with TRBJ1-1; D unclear. Germline values: CDR1 SGHNT, CDR2 YYREEE (reference sequence). The CDR3 has 13 amino acids. V shed 5 bases and J shed 6 bases, with 14 bases lying between them.

The chain carries TRBV11-2 and TRBJ2-7; D is perhaps TRBD2 (6 bases). V lost 0 bases and J lost 3, with 12 bases in between. The germline V gene has CDR1 SGHAT and CDR2 FQNNGV. CDR3 size: 15 residues. The CDR3 DNA sequence: TGTGCCAGCAGCTTAGATAGGGCGGGATTCTACGAGCAGTACTTC. It translates to CASSLDRAGFYEQYF.

In its sample, this clone was seen a few times. The chain links TRBV27 to TRBJ1-3, with a tentative D call TRBD1 (5 bases). The CDR3 consists of 14 residues. V lost 3 bases, J lost 1 base, and 7 bases lay in between. CDR1 is MNHEY and CDR2 is SMNVEV in the germline V gene (reference sequence). The CDR3 DNA sequence: TGTGCCAGCAGTTTTTCAGGGTCTGGAAACACCATATATTTT. Protein sequence: CASSFSGSGNTIYF.

The chain uses TRBV28 and TRBJ2-7, with 9 positions matching TRBD2. This CDR3 contains 14 residues. The germline V gene has CDR1 MDHEN and CDR2 SYDVKM. Trimming at V came to 6 bases and at J to 3 bases, leaving 6 bases not matched to a gene. CDR3 nucleotides: TGTGCCAGCAGCCTTTTTAGCGGGGGCTACGAGCAGTACTTC. Its protein is CASSLFSGGYEQYF.

The chain joins TRBV4-2 to TRBJ2-7; TRBD2 matches 11 bases. Trimming took 1 base from V and 2 from J; bases not matched to a gene: 1. Germline lookup yields CDR1 LGHNA and CDR2 YNFKEQ. The length of the CDR3 is 15 residues. This chain's CDR3 is CASSQVAGGAYEQYF. The CDR3 nucleotides read TGTGCCAGCAGCCAAGTAGCGGGAGGGGCCTACGAGCAGTACTTC.

This clone was recorded once. J is TRBJ2-7 and V is TRBV19, with D possibly matching TRBD1 (6 bases). CDR1 is LNHDA and CDR2 is SQIVND in the germline V gene (reference sequence). V lost 0 bases to trimming and J lost 4 bases, with 10 bases between them. The CDR3 consists of 14 residues. The CDR3, as DNA: TGTGCCAGTAGTATAGATGGGCAGGGGTACGAGCAGTACTTC. This encodes CASSIDGQGYEQYF.

The V and J genes are TRBV11-3 and TRBJ2-1, with D uncertain. Per the germline V gene, CDR1 is SGHNT and CDR2 is YENEEA. The length of the CDR3 is 13 residues. V was cut by 2 bases and J by 5 bases, with 7 bases left in between. The CDR3 nucleotides read TGTGCCAGCAGCTTATCAGTAAACAATGAGCAGTTCTTC. Translated: CASSLSVNNEQFF. Complete variable domain (other parts from reference TRBV11-3 and TRBJ2-1): EAGVVQSPRYKIIEKKQPVAFWCNPISGHNTLYWYLQNLGQGPELLIRYENEEAVDDSQLPKDRFSAERLKGVDSTLKIQPAELGDSAVYLCASSLSVNNEQFFGPGTRLTVL.

This chain uses TRBV11-2 with TRBJ2-1; the D is unclear. CDR3 length: 14 residues. Trimming took off 0 bases at V and 7 bases at J, with 10 bases between the two ends. CDR1 and CDR2 from the germline V gene are SGHAT and FQNNGV. CDR3 in DNA: TGTGCCAGCAGCTTAGATGGAGTTGAGAATGAGCAGTTCTTC. Its protein is CASSLDGVENEQFF. Using reference TRBV11-2 and TRBJ2-1 for the parts outside the CDR3, the full variable domain is EAGVAQSPRYKIIEKRQSVAFWCNPISGHATLYWYQQILGQGPKLLIQFQNNGVVDDSQLPKDRFSAERLKGVDSTLKIQPAKLEDSAVYLCASSLDGVENEQFFGPGTRLTVL.

The V call is TRBV11-2, the J call TRBJ2-3; TRBD2 matches 11 bases. With V trimmed by 10 bases and J by 14 bases, 8 bases remained unmatched. The CDR3 totals 11 residues. Germline loops: CDR1 SGHAT, CDR2 FQNNGV. This CDR3 is CATGSGGARYF. The CDR3 DNA reads as TGTGCCACCGGTAGCGGGGGGGCCCGGTATTTT.

This clone came up once. This sequence joins TRBV10-1 and TRBJ1-2; possibly TRBD1 for D (5 bases). Germline V gives CDR1 WNHNN, CDR2 SYGVQD (reference sequence). The CDR3 has 13 residues. V lost 0 bases to trimming and J lost 4 bases, with 6 bases between them. CDR3 region: CASSESGVYGYTF. Written as DNA, the CDR3 is TGCGCCAGCAGTGAGTCAGGGGTCTATGGCTACACCTTC.

This clone occurred a few times. V is TRBV6-5 and J is TRBJ2-1, with D uncertain. The CDR3 is 15 residues long. Germline values: CDR1 MNHEY, CDR2 SVGAGI. Trimming left V 0 bases short and J 0 bases short, with 6 bases between. Here the CDR3 reads CASSYSRSSYNEQFF. In DNA, the CDR3 is TGTGCCAGCAGTTACTCGAGGAGCTCCTACAATGAGCAGTTCTTC.

The CDR3 nucleotides read TGTGCCTGGAGTCCCCACCAGGGGCAGCCCCAGCATTTT. Translated: CAWSPHQGQPQHF. The rearrangement uses TRBV30 and TRBJ1-5, with D maybe TRBD1 (6 bases). The V and J ends lost 2 bases and 7 bases respectively, with 12 bases between them. The CDR3 runs 13 residues. Germline CDR1 is GTSNPN and CDR2 is SVGIG (reference sequence).

The chain is built from TRBV19 and TRBJ1-5; a possible D gene is TRBD1 (6 bases). Germline CDR1 reads LNHDA; CDR2 reads SQIVND (reference sequence). V gave up 3 bases and J gave up 7 bases, with 19 bases separating them. The CDR3 consists of 16 residues. The CDR3 loop is CASSMNRQGSWQPQHF. The CDR3, as DNA: TGTGCCAGTAGTATGAATCGGCAGGGGAGTTGGCAGCCCCAGCATTTT.

The chain uses TRBV27 and TRBJ2-1; TRBD1 aligns across 8 bases. J was trimmed by 3 bases and V by 9 bases; bases with no gene match: 4. The germline V gene has CDR1 MNHEY and CDR2 SMNVEV (reference sequence). This CDR3 is built from 13 residues. CDR3 in DNA: TGTGCCAGTTTTGGACAGGGCTACAATGAGCAGTTCTTC. It specifies CASFGQGYNEQFF.

This clone has a handful of counts. V and J are TRBV18 and TRBJ1-2, with D hard to call. V was cut by 9 bases and J by 3 bases, with 14 bases left in between. Germline-derived CDR1 and CDR2 are KGHSH and LQKENI. The CDR3 sequence is 13 residues long. DNA for the CDR3: TGTGCCAGTTCGCCGGAGACGGACTATGGCTACACCTTC. Residues: CASSPETDYGYTF.

The chain links TRBV15 to TRBJ2-5; the D gene is possibly TRBD2 (5 bases). The V end was cut by 0 bases, the J end by 2 bases, with 7 bases between. There are 14 residues in the CDR3. Germline lookup yields CDR1 LNHNV and CDR2 YYDKDF (reference sequence). The CDR3 here is CATSRDPGQETQYF. CDR3 DNA: TGTGCCACCAGCAGAGATCCGGGACAAGAGACCCAGTACTTC.

The rearrangement joins TRBV7-2 to TRBJ2-5; 7 nucleotides match TRBD2. The V gene end was trimmed by 5 bases and the J gene end by 4 bases; junction bases not matched to a gene: 13. In germline, CDR1 is SGHTA, CDR2 FQGNSA. This CDR3 is 16 amino acids long. CDR3 coding DNA: TGTGCCAGCAGCCCTCCTCCGGGACTACTTACAGAGACCCAGTACTTC. The encoded protein is CASSPPPGLLTETQYF. Full variable domain (rest looked up from reference TRBV7-2 and TRBJ2-5): GAGVSQSPSNKVTEKGKDVELRCDPISGHTALYWYRQSLGQGLEFLIYFQGNSAPDKSGLPSDRFSAERTGGSVSTLTIQRTQQEDSAVYLCASSPPPGLLTETQYFGPGTRLLVL.

This clone was observed a handful of times. This chain's CDR3 is CASSQFGQGAIPGTYEQYF. Written as DNA, the CDR3 is TGCGCCAGCAGTCAATTCGGGCAGGGGGCTATCCCCGGAACCTACGAGCAGTACTTC. The chain has TRBV23-1 and TRBJ2-7; TRBD1 aligns across 8 bases. TRBV23-1 is an ORF, with its function uncertain. CDR3 length equals 19 residues. V trimming: 1 base; J trimming: 2 bases; junction bases outside the gene matches: 16.

This clone was recorded once. The rearrangement joins TRBV6-5 to TRBJ1-6, with 10 bases aligning to TRBD1. J was trimmed by 12 bases and V by 6 bases; bases with no gene match: 11. This CDR3 has 15 amino acids. Germline V gives CDR1 MNHEY, CDR2 SVGAGI. The CDR3 protein is CASSTPGQGFIPLHF. The DNA of the CDR3 is TGTGCCAGCAGCACTCCGGGACAGGGGTTTATACCCCTCCACTTT.

The chain carries TRBV30 and TRBJ2-1, with a tentative D call TRBD2 (6 bases). The CDR3 runs 15 residues. The germline V and J ends were trimmed by 4 bases and 5 bases, with 18 bases remaining between them. Germline lookup yields CDR1 GTSNPN and CDR2 SVGIG (reference sequence). Here the CDR3 reads CAWNQGLLGHNEQFF. The DNA of the CDR3 is TGTGCCTGGAACCAGGGACTCCTCGGGCACAATGAGCAGTTCTTC. Looking up the rest from reference TRBV30 and TRBJ2-1 gives the full variable domain: SQTIHQWPATLVQPVGSPLSLECTVEGTSNPNLYWYRQAAGRGLQLLFYSVGIGQISSEVPQNLSASRPQDRQFILSSKKLLLSDSGFYLCAWNQGLLGHNEQFFGPGTRLTVL.